What follows is one TCR beta chain and its context. The CDR3 length is 16 residues. Trimming took off 6 bases at V and 1 base at J, with 14 bases between the two ends. The germline V gene encodes CDR1 SGHNT and CDR2 YYREEE (reference sequence). The entry originates in a study of blood T cell repertoires in COVID-19. This table comes from immunoSEQ multiplex PCR, and its TCRdb copy is limited to in-frame clones, with some not included. The repertoire holds over 300,000 clones, with approximately 85% as singletons. The chain is built from TRBV5-4 and TRBJ2-6; a weak D match, TRBD1 (6 bases). The receptor comes from a human donor in a cohort sampled during active COVID-19. Sequenced sample: peripheral blood. The CDR3 region has the DNA TGTGCCAGCACCCTGATTAGGGGGTCTGGGGCCAACGTCCTGACTTTC. Amino acid sequence: CASTLIRGSGANVLTF.